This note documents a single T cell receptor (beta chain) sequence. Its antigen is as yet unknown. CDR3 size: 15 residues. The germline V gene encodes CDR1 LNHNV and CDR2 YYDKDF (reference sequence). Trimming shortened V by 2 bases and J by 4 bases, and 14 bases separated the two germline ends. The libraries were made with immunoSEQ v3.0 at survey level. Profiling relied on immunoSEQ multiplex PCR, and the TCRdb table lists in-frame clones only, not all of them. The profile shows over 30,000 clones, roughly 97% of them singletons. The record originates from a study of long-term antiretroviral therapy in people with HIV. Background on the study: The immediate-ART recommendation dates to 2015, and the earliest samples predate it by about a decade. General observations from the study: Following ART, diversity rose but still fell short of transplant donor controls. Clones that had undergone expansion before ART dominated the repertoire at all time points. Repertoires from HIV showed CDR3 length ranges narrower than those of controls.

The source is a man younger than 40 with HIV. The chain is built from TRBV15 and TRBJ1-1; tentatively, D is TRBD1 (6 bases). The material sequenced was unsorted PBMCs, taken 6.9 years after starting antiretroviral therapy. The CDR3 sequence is CATSRFPSGATEAFF. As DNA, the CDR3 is TGTGCCACCAGCAGATTCCCATCAGGGGCCACTGAAGCTTTCTTT.